These 24 T cell receptor beta chains share one sample of origin, sequenced in a study of CD8 T cells in Susac syndrome. Random hexamers were used to reverse transcribe 0.5 to 1 ug of RNA. TCRdb reprocessed the immunoSEQ multiplex PCR reads via MiXCR and lists one record per CDR3 protein. The sample lists around 170,000 distinct CDR3 sequences, approximately 95% occurring once. The sequencing sample was made of CD8+ T cells from PBMCs. The receptors stem from a human donor with Susac syndrome.

J is TRBJ2-7 and V is TRBV28; D possibly corresponds to TRBD1 (6 bases). From germline, CDR1 is MDHEN and CDR2 SYDVKM. This CDR3 is built from 12 residues. V lost 6 bases and J lost 3, with 9 bases in between. The CDR3 reads CASRDSNYEQYF. CDR3 nucleotides: TGTGCCAGCAGGGACAGTAACTACGAGCAGTACTTC.

The rearrangement joins TRBV11-2 to TRBJ1-1; D is unclear. The CDR3 is 13 residues long. Deletions cut 2 bases from V and 7 bases from J, with 11 bases between. Germline lookup yields CDR1 SGHAT and CDR2 FQNNGV. The CDR3 DNA reads TGTGCCAGCAGCTTAAGGCCGGGCAGTGAAGCTTTCTTT. Its translation: CASSLRPGSEAFF.

This chain connects TRBV9 to TRBJ1-6; D unclear. V was shortened by 0 bases and J by 7 bases, with 14 bases between the two germline ends. Germline values: CDR1 SGDLS, CDR2 YYNGEE. This CDR3 contains 16 residues. Here the CDR3 reads CASSVDFRTENSPLHF. The CDR3 DNA sequence: TGTGCCAGCAGCGTAGATTTTCGCACGGAGAATTCACCCCTCCACTTT.

The chain's CDR3 is CASSAGTGGSDTQYF. The CDR3 coding sequence is TGTGCCAGCAGCGCGGGTACCGGTGGTTCAGATACGCAGTATTTT. The chain links TRBV5-6 to TRBJ2-3; maybe TRBD2 (5 bases). With 4 bases removed from V and 4 bases from J, the gap between germline ends came to 16 bases. This CDR3 has 15 amino acids. Germline CDR1 and CDR2: SGHDT and YYEEEE.

This rearrangement joins TRBV30 to TRBJ1-4, with TRBD1 identical over 12 bases. Germline loops: CDR1 GTSNPN, CDR2 SVGIG (reference sequence). The CDR3 spans 14 residues. J gave up 8 bases and V 2 bases, and 3 bases lay outside the gene matches. The CDR3 reads CAWSHGTGGEKLFF. In DNA, the CDR3 is TGTGCCTGGAGTCATGGGACAGGGGGCGAAAAACTGTTTTTT.

The gene calls are TRBV5-6 and TRBJ1-2; TRBD1 is a possible D gene (5 bases). The V and J ends lost 2 bases and 4 bases respectively, with 15 bases between them. Germline CDR1 and CDR2: SGHDT and YYEEEE. CDR3 length equals 15 residues. This CDR3 is CASSFPQDKVYGYTF. CDR3 bases: TGTGCCAGCAGCTTCCCTCAGGACAAAGTCTATGGCTACACCTTC.

This clonotype has only one observation. For the CDR3, the DNA is TGTGCCAGCTTCGACGGGGCCACCTCCTACGAGCAGTACTTC. Protein sequence: CASFDGATSYEQYF. The chain uses TRBV2 and TRBJ2-7, with D perhaps matching TRBD1 or TRBD2 (5 bases each). The germline V gene has CDR1 SNHLY and CDR2 FYNNEI. Trimming took 8 bases from V and 0 from J, leaving 14 bases between them. The CDR3 loop spans 14 amino acids.

The chain combines TRBV13 with TRBJ2-1, with 10 positions matching TRBD1. Germline CDR1 and CDR2: PRHDT and FYEKMQ (reference sequence). This CDR3 has 15 residues. After removal of 5 bases from V and 6 bases from J, the junction contained 7 bases not matched to a gene. CDR3 DNA sequence: TGTGCCAGCAGCCCGGGACAGGGGTCCGGCAATGAGCAGTTCTTC. This translates into CASSPGQGSGNEQFF.

The chain employs TRBV11-2 and TRBJ2-7; TRBD2 is a possible D gene (6 bases). Trimming pared 3 bases from V and 7 bases from J, leaving 10 bases between. Germline V gene sequence: CDR1 SGHAT, CDR2 FQNNGV. CDR3 size: 12 residues. The CDR3 reads CASSFPRGEQYF. CDR3 in DNA: TGTGCCAGCAGCTTCCCCCGGGGGGAGCAGTACTTC.

The chain employs TRBV9 and TRBJ2-7; tentative D call: TRBD1 (5 bases). Germline lookup yields CDR1 SGDLS and CDR2 YYNGEE. The CDR3 is 14 residues long. The germline V and J ends were trimmed by 4 bases and 5 bases, with 16 bases remaining between them. CDR3 sequence (DNA): TGTGCCAGCAGCCTCCGACAGTTAGCCGACGAGCAGTACTTC. Its protein product is CASSLRQLADEQYF.

J is TRBJ2-1 and V is TRBV3-1, with 10 nucleotides matching TRBD2. The length of the CDR3 is 16 residues. CDR1 LGHDT and CDR2 YNNKEL come from the germline V gene (reference sequence). V dropped 2 bases and J dropped 9; count of bases not matched to a gene: 10. The CDR3 here is CASSQILAGVLREQFF. CDR3 nucleotides: TGTGCCAGCAGCCAAATTCTAGCGGGAGTATTGCGTGAGCAGTTCTTC.

The J gene is TRBJ2-1, the V gene TRBV30, with D possibly being TRBD2 (5 bases). The germline gives CDR1 GTSNPN, CDR2 SVGIG (reference sequence). V was pared by 4 bases and J by 1 base, with 11 bases between. The length of the CDR3 is 14 residues. The CDR3 is CAWTATNSYNEQFF. The CDR3 DNA sequence: TGTGCCTGGACAGCGACTAATTCCTACAATGAGCAGTTCTTC. Using reference TRBV30 and TRBJ2-1 for the parts outside the CDR3, the full variable domain is SQTIHQWPATLVQPVGSPLSLECTVEGTSNPNLYWYRQAAGRGLQLLFYSVGIGQISSEVPQNLSASRPQDRQFILSSKKLLLSDSGFYLCAWTATNSYNEQFFGPGTRLTVL.

V and J are TRBV18 and TRBJ2-1; no firm D call. Germline V CDR1 and CDR2: KGHSH, LQKENI. Trimming cost V 3 bases and J 4 bases, with 13 bases left between them. The CDR3 consists of 15 residues. CDR3 in amino acids: CASSPSTVTYNEQFF. The CDR3 nucleotides read TGTGCCAGCTCACCTTCAACAGTGACTTACAATGAGCAGTTCTTC.

The chain employs TRBV13 and TRBJ2-7; D gene unclear. From germline, CDR1 is PRHDT and CDR2 FYEKMQ (reference sequence). The CDR3 is 14 residues long. Trimming stripped 2 bases from V and 4 bases from J, with 12 bases between. CDR3 amino acids: CASSLWHSKYEQYF. The CDR3 DNA is TGTGCCAGCAGCTTATGGCACAGTAAATACGAGCAGTACTTC. The entire variable domain, with the rest obtained from reference TRBV13 and TRBJ2-7, is as follows: AAGVIQSPRHLIKEKRETATLKCYPIPRHDTVYWYQQGPGQDPQFLISFYEKMQSDKGSIPDRFSAQQFSDYHSELNMSSLELGDSALYFCASSLWHSKYEQYFGPGTRLTVT.

For the CDR3, the DNA is TGTGCCAGCAGTTCGACTAGCGGGAGCGGTAATGAGCAGTTCTTC. Its protein is CASSSTSGSGNEQFF. The chain combines TRBV7-3 with TRBJ2-1; TRBD2 aligns across 12 bases. Trimming took 6 bases from V and 7 from J; bases not matched to a gene: 7. The germline CDR1 and CDR2 sequences are SGHTA and FQGTGA. The CDR3 has 15 amino acids. Complete variable domain (other parts from reference TRBV7-3 and TRBJ2-1): GAGVSQTPSNKVTEKGKYVELRCDPISGHTALYWYRQSLGQGPEFLIYFQGTGAADDSGLPNDRFFAVRPEGSVSTLKIQRTERGDSAVYLCASSSTSGSGNEQFFGPGTRLTVL.

The CDR3 here is CASSSVANTEAFF. CDR3 coding DNA: TGTGCCAGCAGTTCCGTCGCGAACACTGAAGCTTTCTTT. The genes are TRBV27 and TRBJ1-1; unclear D gene. CDR3 size: 13 residues. The V gene lost 4 bases and the J gene lost 1 base, with 7 bases spanning the gap. Germline CDR1 is MNHEY and CDR2 is SMNVEV (reference sequence).

This clonotype occurred once. This rearrangement joins TRBV12-3 or TRBV12-4 to TRBJ2-2, with D unclear. V was clipped by 2 bases and J by 0 bases, with 7 bases between them. The CDR3 is 15 amino acids. The CDR3 nucleotides are TGTGCCAGCAGTTTAAGAGCTGCGAACACCGGGGAGCTGTTTTTT. It translates to CASSLRAANTGELFF.

V gene TRBV28 combines with J gene TRBJ2-7; TRBD1 matches 7 bases. Germline CDR1 MDHEN, CDR2 SYDVKM. This CDR3 is built from 12 residues. Trimming removed 6 bases from V and 3 bases from J; junction bases left unmatched: 2. CDR3 amino acids: CASRGQIYEQYF. CDR3 sequence (DNA): TGTGCCAGCAGGGGACAGATCTACGAGCAGTACTTC.

V gene TRBV19 combines with J gene TRBJ1-2; D unresolved. V dropped 0 bases and J dropped 8 bases, with 13 bases sitting between them. CDR3 length equals 14 residues. CDR1 is LNHDA, CDR2 SQIVND, per germline (reference sequence). In nucleotides, the CDR3 is TGTGCCAGTAGTATAGAAATAGGATCCGACGGCTACACCTTC. Its protein is CASSIEIGSDGYTF.

The chain links TRBV13 to TRBJ2-5; TRBD2 aligns across 14 bases. The CDR3 sequence is 17 residues long. Losses at the gene ends were 5 bases for V and 6 bases for J; bases not matched to a gene: 11. Germline V CDR1 and CDR2: PRHDT, FYEKMQ (reference sequence). The CDR3: CASSIRLAGGPWKTQYF. DNA for the CDR3: TGTGCCAGCAGCATAAGACTAGCGGGAGGGCCCTGGAAGACCCAGTACTTC.

This clonotype was recorded once. This rearrangement joins TRBV13 to TRBJ2-1; 7 nucleotides line up with TRBD2. The length of the CDR3 is 14 residues. Per germline, CDR1 PRHDT and CDR2 FYEKMQ (reference sequence). Trimming cost V 6 bases and J 4 bases; bases outside gene matches: 6. In DNA form, the CDR3 reads TGTGCCAGCAGGTCGACTAGCCAGTACAATGAGCAGTTCTTC. This codes for CASRSTSQYNEQFF.

The rearrangement links TRBV5-1 to TRBJ1-6; TRBD1 matches 9 bases. This CDR3 is 15 amino acids long. Unmatched junction bases numbered 7, after V lost 4 bases and J lost 8 bases. CDR1 and CDR2 (germline): SGHRS, YFSETQ. CDR3 in DNA: TGCGCCAGCAGCAAGGGACAGGGTGGAGATTCACCCCTCCACTTT. Translating gives CASSKGQGGDSPLHF. Full variable domain (outside the CDR3, taken from reference TRBV5-1 and TRBJ1-6): KAGVTQTPRYLIKTRGQQVTLSCSPISGHRSVSWYQQTPGQGLQFLFEYFSETQRNKGNFPGRFSGRQFSNSRSEMNVSTLELGDSALYLCASSKGQGGDSPLHFGNGTRLTVT.

The chain has TRBV29-1 and TRBJ2-1; D is unresolved. The CDR3 loop spans 13 amino acids. The ends were cut back, 3 bases at V and 2 bases at J, with 8 bases in the middle. The germline gives CDR1 SQVTM, CDR2 ANQGSEA. The CDR3 loop reads CSVDERPYNEQFF. CDR3 nucleotide sequence: TGCAGCGTTGACGAGCGACCCTACAATGAGCAGTTCTTC.

This clonotype was counted once. This rearrangement joins TRBV9 to TRBJ2-1; D is perhaps TRBD1 (6 bases). V was clipped by 0 bases and J by 5 bases, with 9 bases between them. The length of the CDR3 is 14 residues. Per germline, CDR1 SGDLS and CDR2 YYNGEE. The CDR3 coding sequence is TGTGCCAGCAGCGTAGAACGGACAGACAATGAGCAGTTCTTC. It translates to CASSVERTDNEQFF.